This T cell receptor (beta chain) was obtained from a study of blood T cell repertoires in COVID-19 (dated by TCRdb to 2018 to 2021). Regarding the study in general: The collaborator samples originated in the United States, Italy and Spain and spanned the acute and convalescent phases of COVID-19. The prospective study material was composed of cDNA or gDNA derived from T cells, B-cell-depleted T cells, or PBMCs. Where HLA class I and class II types were available, the types were taken from metadata supplied by the sample provider, not from assay-based typing. Nearly every sample came with metadata listing a de-identified subject ID, COVID-19 status, age in years and sex. Deeply sampled blood TCRbeta repertoires from subjects exposed to, actively infected with, or recovered from COVID-19 were included in the dataset. Samples were obtained from the ongoing ImmuneRACE study (first 160 participants) and from 1,254 subjects provided by 6 global collaborators. The repertoires were released in a freely available public database intended as a resource for research on the immune response to SARS-CoV-2.

From V the trimming removes 5 bases and from J it removes 6 bases, while the gene matches leave 8 bases of the junction unaccounted for. The CDR3 contains 14 residues, cysteine and phenylalanine counted. CDR3 DNA is the only sequence kept; it has 42 bases, read in frame from the first base. CDR1 SGHVS and CDR2 FQNEAQ were looked up in the germline V gene. Comment on this clone: This receptor's antigen is unknown. Base qualities are not recorded, but no much larger clone differs from it by a single base.

TCRbeta CDR3 regions were amplified from genomic DNA by means of the immunoSEQ Assay, a bias-controlled multiplex PCR. The authors processed their data as follows. The number of nucleated cells in each sample was estimated from the amplification of reference gene primers within the assay. To quantify the absolute abundance of each unique TCRbeta CDR3 rearrangement, sequence reads were collapsed and filtered. For each sample, productive Simpson clonality was calculated as the square root of Simpson's diversity index across productive rearrangements. TCRdb provides this immuneACCESS table in a form limited to in-frame rearrangements. Some clones are lacking; in checked studies, under half of them reflect an unresolved V gene, and why the rest are absent is not known. V, J and clone size are taken as reported in that table, and D and trimming were inferred from the DNA itself. The sample table shows about 260,000 clones, and about 88% are seen once. The leading ten clones occupy 11% of the sample.

One collaborating source in Seattle enrolled patients while the patients were actively infected and followed the patients over time throughout the course of disease. Whole blood was collected in K2EDTA tubes by collaborating institutions according to the institutions' own protocols. For TCRbeta analysis, collaborators shipped samples as frozen whole blood, isolated PBMCs, or DNA extracted from either of those sample types. The paper's findings and limits, for the study overall: How much clinical and demographic metadata was included differed by source and by participant, and the metadata was provided uncurated.

The sample comprised peripheral blood. This chain is built from TRBV7-8 and TRBJ2-7, and 9 bases in between align with TRBD1. This TCR was recovered from a woman between 25 and 40 years old with COVID-19, enrolled during active disease. CDR3 loop: CASSRQGETSEQYF. The DNA sequence follows: TGTGCCAGCAGCCGACAGGGGGAAACGAGCGAGCAGTACTTC.